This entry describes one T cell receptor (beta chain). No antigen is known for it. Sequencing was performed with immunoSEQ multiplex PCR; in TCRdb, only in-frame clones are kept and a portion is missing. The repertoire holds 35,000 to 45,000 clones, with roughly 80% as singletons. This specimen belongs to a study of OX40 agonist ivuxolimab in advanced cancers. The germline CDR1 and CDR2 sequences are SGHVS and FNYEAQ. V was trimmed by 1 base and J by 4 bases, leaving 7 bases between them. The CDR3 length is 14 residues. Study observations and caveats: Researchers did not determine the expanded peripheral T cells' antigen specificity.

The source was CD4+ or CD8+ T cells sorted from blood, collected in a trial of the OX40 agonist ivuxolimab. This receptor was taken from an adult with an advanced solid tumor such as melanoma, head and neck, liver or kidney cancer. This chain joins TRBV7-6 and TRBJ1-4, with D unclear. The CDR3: CASSLGGRNEKLFF. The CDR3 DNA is TGTGCCAGCAGCTTAGGGGGTCGTAATGAAAAACTGTTTTTT.